The next 17 T cell receptor beta chains were all read from a single sample in a study of blood T cell repertoires in COVID-19. The data were produced by immunoSEQ multiplex PCR, yet TCRdb's version contains in-frame clones alone and is incomplete. The sample contains about 69,000 clones, roughly 79% of which appear only once. Sequencing was done on a sample of peripheral blood. These TCRs come from a man aged 55 to 70 with acute or convalescent COVID-19.

J is TRBJ1-1 and V is TRBV3-1 (or the pseudogene TRBV3-2); D remains unclear. In germline, CDR1 is LGHDT, CDR2 YNNKEL (reference sequence). With 4 bases removed from V and 1 base from J, the gap between germline ends came to 7 bases. The CDR3 contains 13 residues. The DNA for the CDR3 is TGTGCCAGCAGCCTCGTAGAGAACACTGAAGCTTTCTTT. This encodes CASSLVENTEAFF.

The V and J genes are TRBV19 and TRBJ1-4, with D maybe TRBD1 (5 bases). The CDR3 runs 14 residues. Germline loops: CDR1 LNHDA, CDR2 SQIVND (reference sequence). The V end was cut by 3 bases, the J end by 8 bases, with 13 bases between. The CDR3, as DNA: TGTGCCAGTAGTATTGCGGGGGGGGAGGAAAAACTGTTTTTT. Translated: CASSIAGGEEKLFF.

V usage is TRBV7-2 and J usage is TRBJ1-2; D is unresolved. The CDR3 is 13 residues long. CDR1 is SGHTA and CDR2 is FQGNSA in the germline V gene. V was trimmed by 1 base and J by 8 bases, leaving 11 bases between them. In DNA form, the CDR3 reads TGTGCCAGCAGCTTAGAGCCGGCGGGAGGCTACACCTTC. It codes for CASSLEPAGGYTF.

The J gene is TRBJ1-2, the V gene TRBV27; the D gene is possibly TRBD1 (5 bases). The V and J ends lost 4 bases and 8 bases respectively, with 14 bases between them. Germline CDR1 MNHEY, CDR2 SMNVEV (reference sequence). CDR3 length equals 13 residues. In DNA, the CDR3 is TGTGCCAGCAGTTCTCCCACCCGACAGGGCTACACCTTC. This sequence encodes CASSSPTRQGYTF.

The chain uses TRBV6-6 and TRBJ1-6, with 7 bases that match TRBD1. The germline CDR1 and CDR2 sequences are MNHNY and SVGAGI (reference sequence). Losses at the gene ends were 6 bases for V and 8 bases for J; bases not matched to a gene: 7. This CDR3 has 14 residues. CDR3 nucleotides: TGTGCCAGCAGCAACCCGCAGGGGGATTCACCCCTCCACTTT. It encodes CASSNPQGDSPLHF.

The chain recombines TRBV5-1 with TRBJ2-3, with 9 nucleotides matching TRBD1. Per the germline V gene, CDR1 is SGHRS and CDR2 is YFSETQ. The J segment lost 5 bases and the V segment lost 4 bases, leaving 8 bases of the junction unmatched. The CDR3 extends over 15 amino acids. The CDR3 sequence: CASSETGQGVDTQYF. The CDR3 bases are TGCGCCAGCAGCGAGACGGGACAGGGCGTAGATACGCAGTATTTT.

This sequence joins TRBV4-1 and TRBJ2-2; TRBD2 agrees at 9 bases. The germline gives CDR1 MGHRA, CDR2 YSYEKL. J gave up 4 bases and V 1 base, and 1 base lay outside the gene matches. There are 15 residues in the CDR3. CDR3 bases: TGCGCCAGCAGCCAAGTACTAGCGGGCACCGGGGAGCTGTTTTTT. It codes for CASSQVLAGTGELFF.

The chain links TRBV19 to TRBJ2-7, with TRBD1 as a possible D gene (6 bases). With 4 bases removed from V and 2 bases from J, the gap between germline ends came to 12 bases. Germline assignment: CDR1 LNHDA and CDR2 SQIVND (reference sequence). The CDR3 length is 14 residues. The CDR3 spells CASSKPRQAYEQYF. CDR3 in DNA: TGTGCCAGTAGTAAACCTCGACAGGCCTACGAGCAGTACTTC.

The J gene is TRBJ1-6, the V gene TRBV3-1 (or the pseudogene TRBV3-2); TRBD1 is a possible D gene (5 bases). The germline V gene encodes CDR1 LGHDT and CDR2 YNNKEL (reference sequence). V lost 1 base and J lost 7, with 17 bases in between. The CDR3 is made up of 17 amino acids. The CDR3 spells CASSQVGEGPLNSPLHF. Here the CDR3 DNA reads TGTGCCAGCAGCCAAGTTGGGGAGGGGCCCCTGAATTCACCCCTCCACTTT.

The genes are TRBV29-1 and TRBJ1-2; D may be TRBD1 (6 bases). The CDR3 spans 12 residues. Germline CDR1 reads SQVTM; CDR2 reads ANQGSEA. The V and J ends lost 4 bases and 6 bases respectively, with 12 bases between them. CDR3 in amino acids: CSVGGGSHGYTF. CDR3 coding DNA: TGCAGCGTTGGAGGGGGAAGTCATGGCTACACCTTC.

This sequence joins TRBV28 and TRBJ2-5; 7 bases fit TRBD2. The CDR3 length is 14 residues. CDR1 and CDR2 from the germline V gene are MDHEN and SYDVKM. V was clipped by 7 bases and J by 5 bases; unmatched bases: 10. In DNA form, the CDR3 reads TGTGCCAGCACCCCTGGGGGGGGTAGTGAGACCCAGTACTTC. It specifies CASTPGGGSETQYF.

With respect to this clone: Its ends do not fully match the called genes, so a read error is possible. The chain is built from TRBV7-7 and TRBJ1-3; possible D gene TRBD1, 5 bases. This CDR3 comprises 15 residues. The V gene's germline CDR1 is SSHAT and CDR2 FNYEAQ (reference sequence). The CDR3 loop is CASSAGRSSGNTIYF. The DNA for the CDR3 is TGTGCTAGCAGCGCGGGACGCAGCTCTGGAAACACCATATATTTT.

The DNA for the CDR3 is TGTGCCAGCAGCACACGGACTAGCGGGGGGTCCTACAATGAGCAGTTCTTC. Amino acid sequence: CASSTRTSGGSYNEQFF. The chain is built from TRBV3-1 (or the pseudogene TRBV3-2) and TRBJ2-1; 14 positions match TRBD2. The ends lost 5 bases at V and 1 base at J; junction bases unmatched: 4. Germline V CDR1 and CDR2: LGHDT, YNNKEL (reference sequence). CDR3 size: 17 residues.

The chain carries TRBV19 and TRBJ2-7; D unresolved. This CDR3 is built from 13 residues. Trimming pared 6 bases from V and 3 bases from J, leaving 12 bases between. Germline CDR1 reads LNHDA; CDR2 reads SQIVND (reference sequence). This CDR3 is CASRLNNGYEQYF. Written as DNA, the CDR3 is TGTGCCAGTAGGCTAAATAATGGCTACGAGCAGTACTTC. Full variable domain (outside the CDR3, taken from reference TRBV19 and TRBJ2-7): DGGITQSPKYLFRKEGQNVTLSCEQNLNHDAMYWYRQDPGQGLRLIYYSQIVNDFQKGDIAEGYSVSREKKESFPLTVTSAQKNPTAFYLCASRLNNGYEQYFGPGTRLTVT.

The V gene is TRBV27, the J gene TRBJ2-6, with 7 bases lining up with TRBD1. CDR1 MNHEY and CDR2 SMNVEV come from the germline V gene (reference sequence). The V segment lost 2 bases and the J segment 3 bases; nucleotides outside the gene matches: 13. There are 19 residues in the CDR3. The CDR3 nucleotides read TGTGCCAGCAGTTTAGGCTCTCGACAGGGATTCTTTGGGGCCAACGTCCTGACTTTC. As protein: CASSLGSRQGFFGANVLTF.

The chain is built from TRBV18 and TRBJ1-4; 9 bases fit TRBD1. After removal of 3 bases from V and 8 bases from J, the junction contained 4 bases not matched to a gene. CDR3 length equals 14 residues. Germline-derived CDR1 and CDR2 are KGHSH and LQKENI. CDR3 in DNA: TGTGCCAGCTCACCCAGGACAGGGGTCGAAAAACTGTTTTTT. Translated, it gives CASSPRTGVEKLFF.

J is TRBJ2-1 and V is TRBV6-5; weak D call: TRBD1 (5 bases). Germline CDR1 MNHEY, CDR2 SVGAGI. Trimming left V 6 bases short and J 8 bases short, with 11 bases between. The CDR3 runs to 12 residues. CDR3 nucleotide sequence: TGTGCCAGCAGACCAAGGGGCGATGAGCAGTTCTTC. As protein: CASRPRGDEQFF.